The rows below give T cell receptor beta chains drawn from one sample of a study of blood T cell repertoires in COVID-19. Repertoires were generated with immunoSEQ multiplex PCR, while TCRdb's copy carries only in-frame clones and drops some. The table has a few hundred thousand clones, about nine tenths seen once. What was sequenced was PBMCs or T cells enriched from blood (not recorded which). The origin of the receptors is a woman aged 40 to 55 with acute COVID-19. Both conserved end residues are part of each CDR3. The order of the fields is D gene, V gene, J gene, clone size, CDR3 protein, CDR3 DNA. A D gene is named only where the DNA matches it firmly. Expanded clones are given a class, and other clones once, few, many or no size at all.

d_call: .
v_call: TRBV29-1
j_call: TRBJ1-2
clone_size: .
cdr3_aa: CSVEDPTPGLSSFNYGYTF
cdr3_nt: TGCAGCGTTGAAGACCCCACCCCAGGGCTAAGTAGCTTTAACTATGGCTACACCTTC

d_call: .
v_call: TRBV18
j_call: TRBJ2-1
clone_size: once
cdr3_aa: CASSPRVQGNNEQFF
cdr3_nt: TGTGCCAGCTCACCACGGGTGCAGGGGAACAATGAGCAGTTCTTC

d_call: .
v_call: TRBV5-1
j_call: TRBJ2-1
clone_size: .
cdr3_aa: CASSWEGGLYNEQFF
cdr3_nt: TGCGCCAGCAGCTGGGAGGGGGGACTGTACAATGAGCAGTTCTTC

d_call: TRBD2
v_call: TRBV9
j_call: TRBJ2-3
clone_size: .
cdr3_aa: CASSLDLAGGRDTQYF
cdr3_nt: TGTGCCAGCAGCCTGGACCTAGCGGGAGGGAGAGATACGCAGTATTTT

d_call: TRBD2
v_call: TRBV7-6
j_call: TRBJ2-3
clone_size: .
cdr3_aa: CASSVTSGAGTDTQYF
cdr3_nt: TGTGCCAGCTCCGTGACTAGCGGGGCGGGCACAGATACGCAGTATTTT

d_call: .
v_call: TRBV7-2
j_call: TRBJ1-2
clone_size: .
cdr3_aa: CASSRSRQANYGYTF
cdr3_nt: TGTGCCAGCAGCCGCTCCAGACAGGCGAACTATGGCTACACCTTC

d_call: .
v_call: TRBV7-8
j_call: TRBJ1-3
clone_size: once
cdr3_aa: CASSLYGDTIYF
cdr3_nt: TGTGCCAGCAGCCTATACGGGGACACCATATATTTT

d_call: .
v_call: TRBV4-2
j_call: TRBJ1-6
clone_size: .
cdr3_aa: CASSQERTGGNSPLHF
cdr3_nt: TGTGCCAGCAGCCAAGAACGTACGGGGGGGAATTCACCCCTCCACTTT

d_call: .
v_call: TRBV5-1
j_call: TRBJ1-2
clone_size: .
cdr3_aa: CASSFSGSPPLYTF
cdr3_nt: TGCGCCAGCAGCTTCTCGGGTAGTCCCCCTCTCTACACCTTC

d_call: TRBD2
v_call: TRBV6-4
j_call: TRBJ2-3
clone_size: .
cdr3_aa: CASSPGLAGGGTDTQYF
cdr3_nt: TGTGCCAGCAGCCCGGGACTAGCGGGGGGGGGCACAGATACGCAGTATTTT

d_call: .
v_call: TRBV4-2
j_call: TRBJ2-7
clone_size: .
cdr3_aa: CASSQEVTYEQYF
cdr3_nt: TGTGCCAGCAGCCAAGAGGTCACTTACGAGCAGTACTTC

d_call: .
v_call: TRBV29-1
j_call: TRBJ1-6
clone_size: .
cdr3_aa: CSVPEQGQPYNSPLHF
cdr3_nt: TGCAGCGTCCCCGAACAGGGCCAACCGTATAATTCACCCCTCCACTTT

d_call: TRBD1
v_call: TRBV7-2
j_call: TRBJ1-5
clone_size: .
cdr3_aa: CASSSRQGSQPQHF
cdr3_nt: TGTGCCAGCAGCTCCCGACAGGGAAGTCAGCCCCAGCATTTT

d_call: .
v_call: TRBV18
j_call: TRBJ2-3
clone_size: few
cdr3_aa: CASSQSTSGDTQYF
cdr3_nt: TGTGCCAGCTCCCAAAGTACGTCAGGGGATACGCAGTATTTT

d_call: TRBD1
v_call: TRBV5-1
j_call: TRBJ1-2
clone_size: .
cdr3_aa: CASSFQPGQGHANYGYTF
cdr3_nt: TGCGCCAGCAGCTTTCAACCGGGACAGGGGCACGCTAACTATGGCTACACCTTC

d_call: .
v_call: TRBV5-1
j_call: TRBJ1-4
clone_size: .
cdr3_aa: CASSFGVSRTNEKLFF
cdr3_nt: TGCGCCAGCAGCTTCGGAGTATCTCGAACTAATGAAAAACTGTTTTTT

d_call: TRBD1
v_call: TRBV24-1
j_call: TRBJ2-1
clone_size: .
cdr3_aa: CATSDIGTGSYNEQFF
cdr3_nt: TGTGCCACCAGTGACATCGGGACAGGGAGCTACAATGAGCAGTTCTTC

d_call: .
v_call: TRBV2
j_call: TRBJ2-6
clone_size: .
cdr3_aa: CASSRGANVLTF
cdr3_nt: TGTGCCAGCTCCCGTGGGGCCAACGTCCTGACTTTC

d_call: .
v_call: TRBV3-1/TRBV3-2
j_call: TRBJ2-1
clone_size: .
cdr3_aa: CASSQVRGPIGEQFF
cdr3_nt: TGTGCCAGCAGCCAAGTCCGAGGTCCCATCGGGGAGCAGTTCTTC

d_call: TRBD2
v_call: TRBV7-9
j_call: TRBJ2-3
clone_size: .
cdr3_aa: CASSNAGTSGTDTQYF
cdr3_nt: TGTGCCAGCAGCAACGCCGGGACTAGCGGCACAGATACGCAGTATTTT

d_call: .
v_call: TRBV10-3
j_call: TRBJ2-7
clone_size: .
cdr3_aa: CAISDLSRYPYEQYF
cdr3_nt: TGTGCCATCAGTGATTTATCACGGTACCCCTACGAGCAGTACTTC

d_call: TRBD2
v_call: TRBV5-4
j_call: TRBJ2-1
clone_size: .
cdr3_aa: CASSLDPSGRDEQFF
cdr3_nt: TGTGCCAGCAGCTTGGATCCTAGCGGGAGAGATGAGCAGTTCTTC

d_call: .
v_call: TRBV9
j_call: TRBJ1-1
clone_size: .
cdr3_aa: CASSVLRGDNTEAFF
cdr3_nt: TGTGCCAGCAGCGTTCTCAGGGGCGATAACACTGAAGCTTTCTTT

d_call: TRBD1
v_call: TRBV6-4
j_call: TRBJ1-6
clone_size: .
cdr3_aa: CASSAGQDGNSPLHF
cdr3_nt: TGTGCCAGCAGTGCGGGACAGGATGGGAATTCACCCCTCCACTTT

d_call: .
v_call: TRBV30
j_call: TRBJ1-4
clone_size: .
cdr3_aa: CAWSGYGNEKLFF
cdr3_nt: TGTGCCTGGAGCGGGTACGGTAATGAAAAACTGTTTTTT

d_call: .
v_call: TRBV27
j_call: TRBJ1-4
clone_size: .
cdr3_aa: CASSWGRRTNEKLFF
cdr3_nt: TGTGCCAGCAGTTGGGGGAGGAGGACTAATGAAAAACTGTTTTTT

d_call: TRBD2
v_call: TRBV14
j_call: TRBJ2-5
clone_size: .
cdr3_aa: CASRPSGGRETQYF
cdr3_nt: TGTGCCAGCCGCCCTAGCGGGGGGAGAGAGACCCAGTACTTC

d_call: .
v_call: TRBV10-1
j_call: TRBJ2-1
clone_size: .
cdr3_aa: CASSDSYNEQFF
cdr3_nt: TGCGCCAGCAGTGATAGCTACAATGAGCAGTTCTTC

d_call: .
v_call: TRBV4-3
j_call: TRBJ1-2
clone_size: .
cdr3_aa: CASSQGGLNYGYTF
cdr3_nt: TGCGCCAGCAGCCAAGGAGGGTTAAACTATGGCTACACCTTC

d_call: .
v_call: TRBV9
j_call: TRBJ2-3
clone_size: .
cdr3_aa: CASSVSVSTDTQYF
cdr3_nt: TGTGCCAGCAGCGTATCCGTTAGCACAGATACGCAGTATTTT

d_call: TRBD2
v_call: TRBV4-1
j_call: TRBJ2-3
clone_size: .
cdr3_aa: CASSQESAGGSRDTQYF
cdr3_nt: TGCGCCAGCAGCCAAGAGTCAGCGGGGGGGTCTAGGGATACGCAGTATTTT

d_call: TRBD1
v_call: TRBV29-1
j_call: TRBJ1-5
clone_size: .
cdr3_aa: CSVTDRVNQPQHF
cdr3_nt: TGCAGCGTTACCGACAGGGTCAATCAGCCCCAGCATTTT

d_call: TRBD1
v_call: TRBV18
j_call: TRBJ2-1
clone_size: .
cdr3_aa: CASSPGTGQGYNEQFF
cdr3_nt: TGTGCCAGCTCACCGGGGACGGGACAGGGCTACAATGAGCAGTTCTTC

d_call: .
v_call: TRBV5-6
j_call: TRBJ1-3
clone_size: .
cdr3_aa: CASSFYSAQNTIYF
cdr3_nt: TGTGCCAGCAGCTTTTATAGTGCACAGAACACCATATATTTT

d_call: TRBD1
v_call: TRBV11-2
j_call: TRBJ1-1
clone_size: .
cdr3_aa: CASSLSGTVNTEAFF
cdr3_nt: TGTGCCAGCAGCTTAAGTGGGACAGTAAACACTGAAGCTTTCTTT

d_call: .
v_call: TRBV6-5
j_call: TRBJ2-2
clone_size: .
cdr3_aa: CASLGAGRGTGELFF
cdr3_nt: TGTGCCAGCTTAGGGGCGGGACGGGGCACCGGGGAGCTGTTTTTT

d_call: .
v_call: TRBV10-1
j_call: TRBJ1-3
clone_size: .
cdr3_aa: CASSAAVGNTIYF
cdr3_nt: TGCGCCAGCAGTGCGGCGGTTGGAAACACCATATATTTT

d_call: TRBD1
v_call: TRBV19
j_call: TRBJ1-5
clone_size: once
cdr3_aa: CASSPTGGIGQPQHF
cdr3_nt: TGTGCCAGTAGCCCGACAGGGGGGATCGGTCAGCCCCAGCATTTT

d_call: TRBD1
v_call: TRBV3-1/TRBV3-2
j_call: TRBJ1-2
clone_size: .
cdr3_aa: CASSQWTGVGYTF
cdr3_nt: TGTGCCAGCAGCCAGTGGACAGGAGTTGGCTACACCTTC

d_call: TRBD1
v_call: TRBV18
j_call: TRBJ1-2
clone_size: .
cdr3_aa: CASSPGAGQGFGYTF
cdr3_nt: TGTGCCAGCTCACCGGGAGCGGGACAGGGCTTTGGCTACACCTTC

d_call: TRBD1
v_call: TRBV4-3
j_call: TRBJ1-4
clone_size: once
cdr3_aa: CASSRKPGQLNEKLFF
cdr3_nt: TGCGCCAGCAGCCGGAAACCGGGACAGCTTAATGAAAAACTGTTTTTT

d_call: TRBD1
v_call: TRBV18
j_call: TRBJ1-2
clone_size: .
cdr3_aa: CASSHDRGNYGYTF
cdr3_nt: TGTGCCAGCTCTCACGACAGGGGAAACTATGGCTACACCTTC

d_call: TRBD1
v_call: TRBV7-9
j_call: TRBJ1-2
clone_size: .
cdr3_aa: CASSLRQGDYGYTF
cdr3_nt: TGTGCCAGCAGCTTACGCCAGGGGGACTATGGCTACACCTTC

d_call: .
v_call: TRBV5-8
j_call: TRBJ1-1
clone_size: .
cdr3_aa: CASSLGGLNTEAFF
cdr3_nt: TGTGCCAGCAGCTTGGGAGGGCTGAACACTGAAGCTTTCTTT

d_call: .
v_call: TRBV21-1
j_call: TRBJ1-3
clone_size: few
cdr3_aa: CASTTPTAGAISGNTIYF
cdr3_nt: TGTGCCAGCACAACACCCACGGCAGGGGCTATCTCTGGAAACACCATATATTTT

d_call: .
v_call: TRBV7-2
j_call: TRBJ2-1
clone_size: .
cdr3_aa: CASSLARASNEQFF
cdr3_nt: TGTGCCAGCAGCTTAGCGCGGGCTAGCAATGAGCAGTTCTTC

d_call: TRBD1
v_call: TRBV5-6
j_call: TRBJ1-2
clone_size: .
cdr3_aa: CASTVKRGRGSLSNYGYTF
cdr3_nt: TGTGCCAGCACCGTTAAGCGAGGCAGGGGGAGCCTATCTAACTATGGCTACACCTTC

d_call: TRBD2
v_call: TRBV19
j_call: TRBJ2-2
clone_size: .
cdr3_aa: CASIFREGTGELFF
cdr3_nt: TGTGCCAGTATATTCAGGGAGGGCACCGGGGAGCTGTTTTTT